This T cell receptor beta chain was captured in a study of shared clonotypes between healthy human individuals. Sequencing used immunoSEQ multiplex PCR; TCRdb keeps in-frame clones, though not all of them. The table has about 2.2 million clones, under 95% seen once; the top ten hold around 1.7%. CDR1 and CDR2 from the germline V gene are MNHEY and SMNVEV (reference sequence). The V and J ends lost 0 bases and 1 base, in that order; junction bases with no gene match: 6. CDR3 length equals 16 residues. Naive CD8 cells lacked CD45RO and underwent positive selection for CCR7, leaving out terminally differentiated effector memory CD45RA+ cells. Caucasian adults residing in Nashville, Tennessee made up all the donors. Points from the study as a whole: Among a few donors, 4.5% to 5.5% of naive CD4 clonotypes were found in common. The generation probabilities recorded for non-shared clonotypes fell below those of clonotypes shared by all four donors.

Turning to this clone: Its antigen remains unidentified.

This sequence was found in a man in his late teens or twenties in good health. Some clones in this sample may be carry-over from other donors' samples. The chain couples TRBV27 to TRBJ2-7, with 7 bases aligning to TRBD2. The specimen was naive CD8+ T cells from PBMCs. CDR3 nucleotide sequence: TGTGCCAGCAGTTTATCTCCCGGGACTATGTCCTACGAGCAGTACTTC. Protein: CASSLSPGTMSYEQYF.